The rows below give T cell receptor beta chains drawn from one sample of a study of blood T cell repertoires in COVID-19. Here immunoSEQ multiplex PCR was the method, and the copy in TCRdb shows in-frame clones only, minus some. The sample contains about 200,000 clones, 80% to 85% of which appear only once. Input material: peripheral blood. The receptors were sampled from a woman between 70 and 85 years old with COVID-19, enrolled during active disease. The CDR3 runs from the conserved cysteine through the conserved F or W. Fields, in order: V gene, J gene, CDR3 protein.

>TRBV29-1|TRBJ1-1
CSVRDRFKNTEAFF
>TRBV7-3|TRBJ2-7
CASSLTGLAGGPTYEQYF
>TRBV20-1|TRBJ2-1
CSGLAYNEQFF
>TRBV29-1|TRBJ1-5
CSVSTGWGNQPQHF
>TRBV27|TRBJ1-3
CASSARGLRASGNTIYF
>TRBV12-3/TRBV12-4|TRBJ2-5
CASSFGGETQYF
>TRBV5-3|TRBJ2-1
CARSLSRPTNNEQFF
>TRBV20-1|TRBJ2-5
CSASLEGTQYF
>TRBV6-6|TRBJ2-3
CASSLTSGRSLSTDTQYF
>TRBV9|TRBJ2-3
CASSVGLLVTDTQYF